What follows describes a single T cell receptor (beta chain). Its antigen is undetermined. The table came from immunoSEQ multiplex PCR; TCRdb's copy has only in-frame clones and leaves some out. Here the sample spans about 73,000 clones, approximately 72% being singletons. The data were taken from a study of vaccination effects on CD4 cells after COVID-19. Under the ViraFEST assay, PBMC were stimulated with viral peptide pools so that antigen-specific CD4+ T cells expanded. Sequencing was performed afterwards. CD4+ T cells were isolated after around ten days of culture. All vaccine recipients tested negative for nucleocapsid antibodies and had never contracted SARS-CoV-2 infection. Approximately 2 million PBMC were seeded per well and grown in the presence of approximately 9.5 IU/ml IL-2 and about 10 ug/ml peptides. This clonotype was obtained from a human donor who received a COVID-19 vaccine. The sample in question was CD4+ T cells from PBMCs cultured with HCoV-NL63 spike peptides, obtained before COVID-19 vaccination.

DNA for the CDR3: TGTGCCAGCTCACTAAGCGGGGGATCTGGAGAGACCCAGTACTTC. Amino acids: CASSLSGGSGETQYF. The V gene is TRBV18, the J gene TRBJ2-5, with 8 bases that match TRBD2. Looked up from germline, CDR1 is KGHSH and CDR2 is LQKENI. The CDR3 totals 15 residues. Trimming took 4 bases from V and 4 from J; bases not matched to a gene: 8.